This T cell receptor (beta chain) was observed in a study of radiotherapy plus CTLA-4 blockade in lung cancer. Study-wide background: Roughly 17% of patients responded objectively, and about 30% achieved disease control.

Enrolled patients, whose metastatic non-small-cell lung cancer was chemo-refractory, received focal radiation plus CTLA-4 blockade with ipilimumab. Notes on the study in general: There was expansion of tumor-derived TCR clones in blood after radiotherapy plus ipilimumab. Reports identified early blood T cell clone dynamics, with interferon-beta, as the best response predictor.

Produced via immunoSEQ multiplex PCR; TCRdb's table is partial and in-frame only. The table shows roughly 80,000 clones, with around 78% occurring only once. This clone was found once. Its matching antigen is unknown. The input for sequencing was peripheral blood, taken from a patient treated with radiotherapy plus ipilimumab. This sequence originates from a human donor with non-small cell lung cancer who had a partial response to radiotherapy plus ipilimumab. Some clones in this sample may be carry-over from other donors' samples.

The CDR3 region is CASSGNRDRPREKLFF. The CDR3 nucleotides read TGTGCCAGTAGTGGCAACCGGGACAGGCCACGCGAAAAACTGTTTTTT. J is TRBJ1-4 and V is TRBV19, with TRBD1 identical over 8 bases. Trimming removed 5 bases from V and 8 bases from J; junction bases left unmatched: 13. This CDR3 contains 16 residues. Germline assignment: CDR1 LNHDA and CDR2 SQIVND (reference sequence).